The next 27 T cell receptor beta chains were all read from a single sample in a study of CD8+ T cells in alopecia areata. Treatment described: oral pan-JAK inhibitor, 5-10 mg twice daily. Extraction and reverse transcription of RNA yielded cDNA as the sequencing template. Profiling relied on immunoSEQ multiplex PCR, and the TCRdb table lists in-frame clones only, not all of them. The repertoire holds fewer than 250,000 clones, about three fifths seen once, with about 0.65% in the top ten. The sample here was CD4+ T cells sorted from blood, taken at week 4, from a patient treated with tofacitinib. These receptors were obtained from a human donor with alopecia areata.

This clone is a singleton in its sample. The J gene is TRBJ1-1, the V gene TRBV28; D gene unclear. Germline CDR1 and CDR2: MDHEN and SYDVKM. CDR3 length: 14 amino acids. Trimming pared 7 bases from V and 3 bases from J, leaving 15 bases between. CDR3 amino acids: CASTPHVVHTEAFF. The DNA of the CDR3 is TGTGCCAGCACCCCTCACGTAGTACACACTGAAGCTTTCTTT. The variable domain in full, completed from reference TRBV28 and TRBJ1-1, reads DVKVTQSSRYLVKRTGEKVFLECVQDMDHENMFWYRQDPGLGLRLIYFSYDVKMKEKGDIPEGYSVSREKKERFSLILESASTNQTSMYLCASTPHVVHTEAFFGQGTRLTVV.

This clone showed up just a few times. This chain connects TRBV6-5 to TRBJ2-1, with 7 bases aligning to TRBD2. The germline V gene has CDR1 MNHEY and CDR2 SVGAGI. V lost 2 bases and J lost 8; bases outside the gene matches: 3. CDR3 length: 13 residues. CDR3 coding DNA: TGTGCCAGCAGTTACGGGCGGGAGTATGAGCAGTTCTTC. This gives the protein CASSYGREYEQFF.

The chain uses TRBV18 and TRBJ1-5; D is ambiguous. The V end lost 6 bases, the J end lost 3 bases, and 18 bases lay between the germline ends. The CDR3 length is 16 residues. Germline CDR1 and CDR2: KGHSH and LQKENI. The CDR3 DNA reads as TGTGCCAGCTCGCCTTTGAGGACGGGCACCAATCAGCCCCAGCATTTT. The encoded protein is CASSPLRTGTNQPQHF.

The chain combines TRBV4-1 with TRBJ2-3; TRBD1 or TRBD2 may be the D gene (5 bases each). V lost 2 bases and J lost 3, with 18 bases in between. Germline V gene lookup returns CDR1 MGHRA and CDR2 YSYEKL. The CDR3 is made up of 17 amino acids. CDR3 coding DNA: TGCGCCAGCAGCCAACAGCCAACAGGATCGGGGACAGATACGCAGTATTTT. It specifies CASSQQPTGSGTDTQYF.

The chain is built from TRBV5-6 and TRBJ1-1; unclear D gene. There are 15 residues in the CDR3. Germline V CDR1 and CDR2: SGHDT, YYEEEE. Deletions cut 2 bases from V and 1 base from J, with 12 bases between. CDR3 sequence reads: CASSFGRGKNTEAFF. CDR3 in DNA: TGTGCCAGCAGCTTCGGGAGAGGGAAGAACACTGAAGCTTTCTTT.

This chain links TRBV30 with TRBJ2-6; D perhaps matches TRBD1 (5 bases). CDR3 size: 17 residues. The ends were cut back, 1 base at V and 3 bases at J, with 16 bases in the middle. Germline CDR1 is GTSNPN and CDR2 is SVGIG (reference sequence). The CDR3 spells CAWSAQGFTGGANVLTF. DNA of the CDR3: TGTGCCTGGAGTGCCCAAGGTTTTACAGGTGGGGCCAACGTCCTGACTTTC. Supplemented by reference TRBV30 and TRBJ2-6, the full variable domain reads SQTIHQWPATLVQPVGSPLSLECTVEGTSNPNLYWYRQAAGRGLQLLFYSVGIGQISSEVPQNLSASRPQDRQFILSSKKLLLSDSGFYLCAWSAQGFTGGANVLTFGAGSRLTVL.

This clone was seen a few times. V gene TRBV25-1 combines with J gene TRBJ2-5, with 9 bases that match TRBD1. V lost 4 bases and J lost 3; bases outside the gene matches: 3. Looked up from germline, CDR1 is MGHDK and CDR2 is SYGVNS. The CDR3 is 14 amino acids. The CDR3 is CASSGRTGEETQYF. CDR3 coding DNA: TGTGCCAGCAGTGGAAGGACAGGGGAAGAGACCCAGTACTTC.

The CDR3 spells CASSQDLPATGAFYGYTF. CDR3 bases: TGCGCCAGCAGCCAAGATCTCCCAGCGACAGGGGCGTTCTATGGCTACACCTTC. V is TRBV4-3 and J is TRBJ1-2; 8 nucleotides align to TRBD1. In germline, CDR1 is LGHNA, CDR2 YSLEER. This CDR3 region has 18 residues. V lost 0 bases to trimming and J lost 4 bases; unmatched junction nucleotides: 13.

In this sample, this clone turned up many times. The chain carries TRBV5-1 and TRBJ2-3; D is perhaps TRBD1 (7 bases). The germline V and J ends were trimmed by 0 bases and 8 bases, with 10 bases remaining between them. Germline V gene lookup returns CDR1 SGHRS and CDR2 YFSETQ. The CDR3 length is 13 residues. CDR3: CASSLDRGGTQYF. DNA for the CDR3: TGCGCCAGCAGCTTGGACAGGGGAGGTACGCAGTATTTT. Combining the CDR3 with reference TRBV5-1 and TRBJ2-3 gives the whole variable domain KAGVTQTPRYLIKTRGQQVTLSCSPISGHRSVSWYQQTPGQGLQFLFEYFSETQRNKGNFPGRFSGRQFSNSRSEMNVSTLELGDSALYLCASSLDRGGTQYFGPGTRLTVL.

This clone has only a few counts. This chain joins TRBV15 and TRBJ2-3; D possibly corresponds to TRBD2 (5 bases). V lost 5 bases and J lost 3, with 18 bases in between. The germline V gene encodes CDR1 LNHNV and CDR2 YYDKDF (reference sequence). The CDR3 totals 16 residues. The CDR3 spells CATSWDLRTPTDTQYF. The CDR3 DNA sequence: TGTGCCACCAGCTGGGATCTTCGGACTCCTACAGATACGCAGTATTTT.

This clone has only a few counts. The J gene is TRBJ2-1, the V gene TRBV6-6; TRBD2 matches at 8 bases. Trimming at V came to 2 bases and at J to 6 bases, leaving 3 bases not matched to a gene. CDR3 size: 14 residues. The germline V gene encodes CDR1 MNHNY and CDR2 SVGAGI (reference sequence). The CDR3: CASSYPGLGNEQFF. CDR3 in DNA: TGTGCCAGCAGTTACCCGGGACTAGGCAATGAGCAGTTCTTC.

The chain combines TRBV7-3 with TRBJ1-2, with TRBD1 identical over 7 bases. Germline V gene data show CDR1 as SGHTA and CDR2 as FQGTGA. The CDR3 loop spans 11 amino acids. V shed 4 bases and J 10 bases; nucleotides not matched to a gene: 3. The CDR3 coding sequence is TGTGCCAGCAGCTCCCAGGGGGACTACACCTTC. As protein: CASSSQGDYTF.

The chain carries TRBV7-2 and TRBJ1-2; 8 nucleotides match TRBD1. The germline CDR1 and CDR2 sequences are SGHTA and FQGNSA. V dropped 5 bases and J dropped 13; count of bases not matched to a gene: 9. CDR3 length equals 12 residues. The CDR3 sequence is CASSPGQGASTF. CDR3 bases: TGTGCCAGCAGCCCCGGACAGGGTGCTTCCACCTTC. Variable domain in full (rest from reference TRBV7-2 and TRBJ1-2): GAGVSQSPSNKVTEKGKDVELRCDPISGHTALYWYRQSLGQGLEFLIYFQGNSAPDKSGLPSDRFSAERTGGSVSTLTIQRTQQEDSAVYLCASSPGQGASTFGSGTRLTVV.

This clone was picked up a small number of times. V and J are TRBV6-5 and TRBJ1-4; 7 bases agree with TRBD1. The CDR3 has 15 residues. The V and J ends lost 2 bases and 8 bases, in that order; junction bases with no gene match: 8. Looked up from germline, CDR1 is MNHEY and CDR2 is SVGAGI. CDR3 sequence: CASSYRTGGAEKLFF. CDR3 in DNA: TGTGCCAGCAGTTACCGGACAGGCGGAGCGGAAAAACTGTTTTTT.

The V gene is TRBV5-1, the J gene TRBJ2-4, with D perhaps matching TRBD1 or TRBD2 (6 bases each). Germline loops: CDR1 SGHRS, CDR2 YFSETQ. Trimming took off 5 bases at V and 8 bases at J, with 11 bases between the two ends. The length of the CDR3 is 12 residues. CDR3 coding DNA: TGCGCCAGCAGGTCAGGGGAGGACATTCAGTACTTC. Encoded protein: CASRSGEDIQYF.

The chain has TRBV30 and TRBJ2-2; D gene unclear. The CDR3 totals 11 residues. V lost 6 bases to trimming and J lost 4 bases, with 6 bases between them. The germline gives CDR1 GTSNPN, CDR2 SVGIG (reference sequence). CDR3 bases: TGTGCCTGCTCATTCACCGGGGAGCTGTTTTTT. Encoded protein: CACSFTGELFF.

This clone has just a few counts. The J gene is TRBJ2-5, the V gene TRBV4-1; no clear D. Germline V gives CDR1 MGHRA, CDR2 YSYEKL. V was pared by 4 bases and J by 4 bases, with 10 bases between. The CDR3 consists of 13 residues. The CDR3 loop is CASSRIRIETQYF. CDR3 DNA: TGCGCCAGCAGCCGGATCCGAATAGAGACCCAGTACTTC.

This clone occurred a few times. The rearrangement links TRBV29-1 to TRBJ1-5; possible D gene TRBD1, 5 bases. V was pared by 3 bases and J by 4 bases, with 10 bases between. The length of the CDR3 is 13 residues. CDR1 and CDR2 from the germline V gene are SQVTM and ANQGSEA. The CDR3 coding sequence is TGCAGCGTTGATATCGGGGGGAATCAGCCCCAGCATTTT. Protein sequence: CSVDIGGNQPQHF.

The chain links TRBV30 to TRBJ2-3; no reliable D call. Germline V gives CDR1 GTSNPN, CDR2 SVGIG (reference sequence). The CDR3 spans 12 residues. The V end lost 0 bases, the J end lost 2 bases, and 3 bases lay between the germline ends. The CDR3 DNA is TGTGCCTGGAGTGTAATCACAGATACGCAGTATTTT. Its protein product is CAWSVITDTQYF.

The chain uses TRBV7-3 and TRBJ1-5; D unresolved. Germline assignment: CDR1 SGHTA and CDR2 FQGTGA. V shed 3 bases and J shed 4 bases, with 7 bases lying between them. There are 13 residues in the CDR3. CDR3 in DNA: TGTGCCAGCAGCTTCGGATGGAATCAGCCCCAGCATTTT. Residues: CASSFGWNQPQHF. Filled out from reference TRBV7-3 and TRBJ1-5, the complete variable domain reads GAGVSQTPSNKVTEKGKYVELRCDPISGHTALYWYRQSLGQGPEFLIYFQGTGAADDSGLPNDRFFAVRPEGSVSTLKIQRTERGDSAVYLCASSFGWNQPQHFGDGTRLSIL.

This clone was picked up a small number of times. The chain carries TRBV5-1 and TRBJ2-1; no definite D call. V was pared by 4 bases and J by 7 bases, with 21 bases between. Per germline, CDR1 SGHRS and CDR2 YFSETQ. This CDR3 comprises 16 residues. The CDR3 loop reads CASSPTGPKTMNEQFF. CDR3 bases: TGCGCCAGCAGCCCAACCGGCCCCAAAACCATGAATGAGCAGTTCTTC.

This clone was counted a few times. This rearrangement joins TRBV30 to TRBJ2-2; D remains unclear. With 4 bases removed from V and 0 bases from J, the gap between germline ends came to 9 bases. Germline V gene lookup returns CDR1 GTSNPN and CDR2 SVGIG (reference sequence). This CDR3 spans 14 amino acids. CDR3 residues: CAWTTPANTGELFF. The CDR3 coding sequence is TGTGCCTGGACTACGCCCGCGAACACCGGGGAGCTGTTTTTT.

V is TRBV4-1 and J is TRBJ2-2; D is unresolved. Trimming took off 0 bases at V and 0 bases at J, with 8 bases between the two ends. The CDR3 spans 16 residues. Germline CDR1 and CDR2: MGHRA and YSYEKL. The DNA for the CDR3 is TGCGCCAGCAGCCAAGACCCCAGCGCGAACACCGGGGAGCTGTTTTTT. Protein sequence: CASSQDPSANTGELFF.

This clone appeared a few times. The chain links TRBV30 to TRBJ1-2, with TRBD1 identical over 11 bases. Germline assignment: CDR1 GTSNPN and CDR2 SVGIG (reference sequence). The CDR3 contains 15 residues. The ends lost 1 base at V and 2 bases at J; junction bases unmatched: 3. The CDR3 reads CAWSGGQGANYGYTF. DNA of the CDR3: TGTGCCTGGAGTGGAGGACAGGGGGCAAACTATGGCTACACCTTC.

The chain has TRBV2 and TRBJ2-7, with TRBD2 identical over 11 bases. The length of the CDR3 is 15 residues. V lost 6 bases to trimming and J lost 4 bases; unmatched junction nucleotides: 8. From germline, CDR1 is SNHLY and CDR2 FYNNEI. As DNA, the CDR3 is TGTGCCAGCAGCAAACTAGCGGGAGACGCTTACGAGCAGTACTTC. This sequence encodes CASSKLAGDAYEQYF.

V is TRBV7-3 and J is TRBJ2-5; D remains unclear. In germline, CDR1 is SGHTA, CDR2 FQGTGA. V was cut by 4 bases and J by 5 bases, with 8 bases left in between. There are 12 residues in the CDR3. The CDR3 spells CASSSPRETQYF. CDR3 nucleotide sequence: TGTGCCAGCAGCTCCCCGCGGGAGACCCAGTACTTC.

The rearrangement links TRBV6-1 to TRBJ2-5, with D hard to call. Per the germline V gene, CDR1 is MNHNS and CDR2 is SASEGT. The CDR3 totals 12 residues. The ends were cut back, 1 base at V and 7 bases at J, with 7 bases in the middle. CDR3 residues: CASSEGIGTQYF. The CDR3 DNA is TGTGCCAGCAGTGAAGGTATCGGGACCCAGTACTTC.